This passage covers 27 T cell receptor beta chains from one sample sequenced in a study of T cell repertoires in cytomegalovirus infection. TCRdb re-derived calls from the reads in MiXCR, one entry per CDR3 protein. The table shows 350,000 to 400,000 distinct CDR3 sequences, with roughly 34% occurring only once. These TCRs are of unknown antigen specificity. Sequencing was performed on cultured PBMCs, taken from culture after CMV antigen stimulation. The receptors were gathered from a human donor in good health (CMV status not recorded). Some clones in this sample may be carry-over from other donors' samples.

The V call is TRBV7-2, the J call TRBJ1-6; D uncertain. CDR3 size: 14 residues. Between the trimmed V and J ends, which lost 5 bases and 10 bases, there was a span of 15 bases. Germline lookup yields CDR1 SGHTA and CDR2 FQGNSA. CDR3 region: CASSKDSLQSPLHF. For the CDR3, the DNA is TGTGCCAGCAGCAAGGACTCCTTGCAGTCACCCCTCCACTTT.

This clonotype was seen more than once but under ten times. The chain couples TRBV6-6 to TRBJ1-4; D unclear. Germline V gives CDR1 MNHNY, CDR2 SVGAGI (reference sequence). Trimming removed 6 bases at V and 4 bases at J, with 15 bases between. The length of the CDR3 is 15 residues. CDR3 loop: CASRSGDTRNEKLFF. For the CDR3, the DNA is TGTGCCAGCAGGTCCGGTGACACCCGTAATGAAAAACTGTTTTTT.

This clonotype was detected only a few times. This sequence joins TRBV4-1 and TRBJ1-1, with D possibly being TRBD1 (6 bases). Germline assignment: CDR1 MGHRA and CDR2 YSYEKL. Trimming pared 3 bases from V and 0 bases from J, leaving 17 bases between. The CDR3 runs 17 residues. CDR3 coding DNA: TGCGCCAGCAGCCAGGGACACGCCACCCGGATGAACACTGAAGCTTTCTTT. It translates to CASSQGHATRMNTEAFF.

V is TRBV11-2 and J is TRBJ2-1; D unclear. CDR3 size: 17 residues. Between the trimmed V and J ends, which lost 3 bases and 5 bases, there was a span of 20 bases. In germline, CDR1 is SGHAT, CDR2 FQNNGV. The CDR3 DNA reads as TGTGCCAGCAGCTTCCCCCGACCGGGTACACTTAACAATGAGCAGTTCTTC. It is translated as CASSFPRPGTLNNEQFF.

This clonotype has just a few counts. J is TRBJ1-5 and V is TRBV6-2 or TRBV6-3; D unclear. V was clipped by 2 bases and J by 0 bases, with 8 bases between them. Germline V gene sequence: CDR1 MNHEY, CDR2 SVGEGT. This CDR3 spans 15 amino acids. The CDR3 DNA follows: TGTGCCAGCAGTTACGAGACATTTAGCAATCAGCCCCAGCATTTT. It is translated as CASSYETFSNQPQHF.

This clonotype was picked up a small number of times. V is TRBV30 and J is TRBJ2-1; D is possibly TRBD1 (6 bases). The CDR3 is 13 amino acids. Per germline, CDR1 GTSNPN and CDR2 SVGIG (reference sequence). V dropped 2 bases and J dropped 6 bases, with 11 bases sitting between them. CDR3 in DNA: TGTGCCTGGAGTATGACAGGACCCAATGAGCAGTTCTTC. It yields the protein CAWSMTGPNEQFF.

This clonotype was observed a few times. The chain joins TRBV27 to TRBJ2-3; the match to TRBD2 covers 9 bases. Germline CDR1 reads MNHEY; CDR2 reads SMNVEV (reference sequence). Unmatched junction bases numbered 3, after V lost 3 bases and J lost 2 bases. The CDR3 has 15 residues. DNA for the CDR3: TGTGCCAGCAGTTTTGCGGGAGGGCCCACAGATACGCAGTATTTT. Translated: CASSFAGGPTDTQYF.

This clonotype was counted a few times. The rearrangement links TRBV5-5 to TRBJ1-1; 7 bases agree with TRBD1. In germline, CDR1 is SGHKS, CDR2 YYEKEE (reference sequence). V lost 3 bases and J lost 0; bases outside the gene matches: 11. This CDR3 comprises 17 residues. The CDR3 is CASSWSPGQLLNTEAFF. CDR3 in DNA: TGTGCCAGCAGCTGGAGCCCGGGACAGCTATTGAACACTGAAGCTTTCTTT. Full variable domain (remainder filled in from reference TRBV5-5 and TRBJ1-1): DAGVTQSPTHLIKTRGQQVTLRCSPISGHKSVSWYQQVLGQGPQFIFQYYEKEERGRGNFPDRFSARQFPNYSSELNVNALLLGDSALYLCASSWSPGQLLNTEAFFGQGTRLTVV.

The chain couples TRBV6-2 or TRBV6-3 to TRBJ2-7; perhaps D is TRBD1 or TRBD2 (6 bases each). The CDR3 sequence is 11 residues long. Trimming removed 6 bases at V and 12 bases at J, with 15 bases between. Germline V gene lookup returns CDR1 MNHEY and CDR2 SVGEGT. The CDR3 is CASSESRGLYF. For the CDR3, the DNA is TGTGCCAGCAGCGAGAGCCGGGGGCTGTACTTC.

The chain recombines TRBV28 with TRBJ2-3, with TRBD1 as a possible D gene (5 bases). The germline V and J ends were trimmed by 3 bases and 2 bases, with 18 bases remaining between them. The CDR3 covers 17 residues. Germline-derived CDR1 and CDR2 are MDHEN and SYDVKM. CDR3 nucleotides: TGTGCCAGCAGTTTGGAATGGTTGGGGCTAACCACAGATACGCAGTATTTT. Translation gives CASSLEWLGLTTDTQYF.

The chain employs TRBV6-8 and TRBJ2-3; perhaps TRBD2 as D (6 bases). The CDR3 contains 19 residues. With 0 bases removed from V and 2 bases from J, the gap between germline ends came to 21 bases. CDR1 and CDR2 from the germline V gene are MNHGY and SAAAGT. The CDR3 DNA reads TGTGCCAGCAGTTACTCGTCCCCTATTAGCGGTATTCTCACAGATACGCAGTATTTT. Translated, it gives CASSYSSPISGILTDTQYF.

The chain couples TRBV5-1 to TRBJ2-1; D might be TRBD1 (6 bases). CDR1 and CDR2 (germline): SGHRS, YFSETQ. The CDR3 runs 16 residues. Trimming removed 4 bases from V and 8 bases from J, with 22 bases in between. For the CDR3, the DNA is TGCGCCAGCAGCCCACCACAGGGCGACGATTACTATGAGCAGTTCTTC. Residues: CASSPPQGDDYYEQFF.

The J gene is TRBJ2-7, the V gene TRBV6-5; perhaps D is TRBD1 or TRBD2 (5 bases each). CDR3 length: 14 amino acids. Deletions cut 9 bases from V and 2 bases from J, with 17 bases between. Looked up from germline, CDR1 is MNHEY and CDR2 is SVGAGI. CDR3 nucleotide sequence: TGTGCCAGTTTTAGCAGGGACGGCACCTACGAGCAGTACTTC. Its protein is CASFSRDGTYEQYF.

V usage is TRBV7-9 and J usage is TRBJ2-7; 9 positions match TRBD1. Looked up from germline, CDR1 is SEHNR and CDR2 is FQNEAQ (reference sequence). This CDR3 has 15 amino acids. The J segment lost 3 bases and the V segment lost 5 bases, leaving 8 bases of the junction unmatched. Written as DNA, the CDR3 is TGTGCCAGCAGCCTGGGACAGGGTGAAGTCTACGAGCAGTACGTC. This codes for CASSLGQGEVYEQYV.

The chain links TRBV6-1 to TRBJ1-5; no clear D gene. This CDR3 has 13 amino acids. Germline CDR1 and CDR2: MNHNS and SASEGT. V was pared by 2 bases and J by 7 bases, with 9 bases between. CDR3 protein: CASSETQLQPQHF. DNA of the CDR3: TGTGCCAGCAGTGAAACCCAACTGCAGCCCCAGCATTTT.

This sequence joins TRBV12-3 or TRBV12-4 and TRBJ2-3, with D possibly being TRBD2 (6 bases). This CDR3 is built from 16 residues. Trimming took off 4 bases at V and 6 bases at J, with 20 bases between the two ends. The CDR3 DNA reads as TGTGCCAGCAGTTCCGGCGGTAGCGGCCTTTCGGATACGCAGTATTTT. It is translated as CASSSGGSGLSDTQYF.

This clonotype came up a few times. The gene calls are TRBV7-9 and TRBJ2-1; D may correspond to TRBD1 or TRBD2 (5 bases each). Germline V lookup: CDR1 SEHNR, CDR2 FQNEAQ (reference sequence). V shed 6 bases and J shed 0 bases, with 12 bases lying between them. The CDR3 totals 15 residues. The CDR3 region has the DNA TGTGCCAGCAGACCGAAGGGGAGCTCCTACAATGAGCAGTTCTTC. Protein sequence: CASRPKGSSYNEQFF.

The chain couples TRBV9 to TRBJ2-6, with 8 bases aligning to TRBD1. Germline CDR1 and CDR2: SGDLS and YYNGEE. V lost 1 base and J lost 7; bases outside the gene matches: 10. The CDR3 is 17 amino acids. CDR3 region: CASSVTDRGLDANVLTF. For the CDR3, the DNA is TGTGCCAGCAGCGTAACTGACAGGGGCCTCGACGCCAACGTCCTGACTTTC.

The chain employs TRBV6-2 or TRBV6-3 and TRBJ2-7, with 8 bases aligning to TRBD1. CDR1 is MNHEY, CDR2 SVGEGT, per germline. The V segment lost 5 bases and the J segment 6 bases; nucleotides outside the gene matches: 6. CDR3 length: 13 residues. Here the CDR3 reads CASSQTGVSEQYV. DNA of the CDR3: TGTGCCAGCAGTCAGACAGGGGTAAGCGAGCAGTACGTC.

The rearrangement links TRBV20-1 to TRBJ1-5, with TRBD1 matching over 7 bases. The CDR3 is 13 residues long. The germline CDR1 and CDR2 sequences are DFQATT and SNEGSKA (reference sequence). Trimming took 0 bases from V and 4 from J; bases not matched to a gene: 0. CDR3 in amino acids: CSAREQGNQPQHF. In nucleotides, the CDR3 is TGCAGTGCTAGAGAACAGGGGAATCAGCCCCAGCATTTT.

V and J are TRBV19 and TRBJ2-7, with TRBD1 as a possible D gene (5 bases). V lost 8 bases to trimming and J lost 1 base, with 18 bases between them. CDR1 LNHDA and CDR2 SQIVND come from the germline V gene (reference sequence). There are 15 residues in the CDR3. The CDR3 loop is CASAIGVGVSYEQYF. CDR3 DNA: TGTGCCAGTGCCATAGGGGTTGGAGTATCCTACGAGCAGTACTTC.

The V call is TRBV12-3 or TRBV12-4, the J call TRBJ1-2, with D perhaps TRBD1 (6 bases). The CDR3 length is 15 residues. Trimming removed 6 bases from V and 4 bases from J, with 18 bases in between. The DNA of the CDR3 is TGTGCCAGCAGACCTACCGGGGGCGAAGGCTATGGCTACACCTTC. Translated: CASRPTGGEGYGYTF.

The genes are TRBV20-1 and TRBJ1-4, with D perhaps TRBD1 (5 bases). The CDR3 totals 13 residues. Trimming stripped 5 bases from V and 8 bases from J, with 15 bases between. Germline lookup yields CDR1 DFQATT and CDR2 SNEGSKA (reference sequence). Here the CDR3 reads CSAEDGGGEKLFF. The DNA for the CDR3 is TGCAGTGCTGAGGATGGGGGGGGGGAAAAACTGTTTTTT.

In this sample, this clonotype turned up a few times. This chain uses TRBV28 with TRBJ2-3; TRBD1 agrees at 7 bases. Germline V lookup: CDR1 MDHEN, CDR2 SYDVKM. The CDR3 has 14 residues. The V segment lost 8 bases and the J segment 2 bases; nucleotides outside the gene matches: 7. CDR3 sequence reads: CASGRQGYTDTQYF. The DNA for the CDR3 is TGTGCCAGCGGGAGACAGGGCTACACAGATACGCAGTATTTT.

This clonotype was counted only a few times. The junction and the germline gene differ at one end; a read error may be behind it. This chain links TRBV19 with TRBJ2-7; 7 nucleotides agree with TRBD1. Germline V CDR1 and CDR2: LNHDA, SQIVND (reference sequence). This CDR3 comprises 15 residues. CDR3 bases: TGTGCCAGTAGCACCGGGGACAGATCAGACTACGGGCAGTACTTC. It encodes CASSTGDRSDYGQYF.

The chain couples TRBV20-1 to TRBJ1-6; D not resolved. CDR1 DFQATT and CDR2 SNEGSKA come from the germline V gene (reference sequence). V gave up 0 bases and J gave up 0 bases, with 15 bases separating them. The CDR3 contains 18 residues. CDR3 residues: CSARDWLGLSSYNSPLHF. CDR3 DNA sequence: TGCAGTGCTAGAGATTGGTTGGGATTGAGCTCCTATAATTCACCCCTCCACTTT.

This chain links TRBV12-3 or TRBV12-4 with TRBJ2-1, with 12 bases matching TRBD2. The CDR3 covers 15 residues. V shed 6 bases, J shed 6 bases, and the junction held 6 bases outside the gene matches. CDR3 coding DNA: TGTGCCAGCAGACACACTAGCGGGGGGACCAATGAGCAGTTCTTC. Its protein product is CASRHTSGGTNEQFF.